The entry below gives a single T cell receptor (beta chain) sequence along with its context. In the authors' workflow: The authors estimated nucleated cell counts from reference gene primer amplification. The repertoire was sequenced with immunoSEQ multiplex PCR; TCRdb's copy has only in-frame clones and lacks some. Clone size and V and J calls were adopted from that table, with D and trimming inferred from the DNA. The sample includes about 100,000 clones, 85% seen only once; the top ten take 10% to 15%. This record comes from a study of blood T cell repertoires in COVID-19. About the research overall: Italy, Spain and the United States were the sources of the convalescent and acute COVID-19 samples. Sample material is recorded as cDNA or gDNA derived from T cells, B-cell-depleted T cells, or PBMCs.

Germline values: CDR1 MNHEY, CDR2 SVGAGI. Germline trimming cut 6 bases from V and 2 bases from J; bases unmatched to any gene: 9. CDR3 length: 15 residues. The genes are TRBV6-5 and TRBJ1-2, with TRBD1 identical over 7 bases. Sequenced input: peripheral blood. The TCR was taken from a man aged 50 to 59 with active or convalescent COVID-19. CDR3 nucleotide sequence: TGTGCCAGCAGGGCTTTAGACAGGGTCAACTATGGCTACACCTTC. It yields the protein CASRALDRVNYGYTF.